A selection of T cell receptor beta chains follows, all from one sample in a study of T cells in Graves' hyperthyroidism and ophthalmopathy. TCRdb reprocessed the multiplex PCR reads via MiXCR and lists one record per CDR3 protein. This table has around 760,000 distinct CDR3 sequences, roughly 32% appearing once. The sequencing sample was made of blood. The receptors stem from a woman aged 40 to 50 with Graves' hyperthyroidism. CDR3s include the opening cysteine and the closing phenylalanine or tryptophan. A D gene is named only where the DNA matches it firmly. Rows may omit the clone size; those that give it use once, few, many or a size class.

d_call: TRBD1
clone_size: .
v_call: TRBV7-9
j_call: TRBJ1-5
cdr3_nt: TGTGCCAGCAGCGCTGGGAGGGCAGGGGGGAATCAGCCCCGGCATTTT
cdr3_aa: CASSAGRAGGNQPRHF

d_call: TRBD1
clone_size: .
v_call: TRBV7-2
j_call: TRBJ1-5
cdr3_nt: TGTGCCAGCAGCTTCCACATCGGGCCAGGGGGAAATCAGCCCCAGCATTTT
cdr3_aa: CASSFHIGPGGNQPQHF

d_call: TRBD1
clone_size: few
v_call: TRBV4-2
j_call: TRBJ2-7
cdr3_nt: TGTGCCAGCAGCCAAGCAATGCGAAGGGACAGGGGGCCCTACGAGCAGTACTTC
cdr3_aa: CASSQAMRRDRGPYEQYF

d_call: .
clone_size: many
v_call: TRBV20-1
j_call: TRBJ2-7
cdr3_nt: TGCAGTGTGGCGCCGGTATACGAGCAGTACTTC
cdr3_aa: CSVAPVYEQYF

d_call: .
clone_size: many
v_call: TRBV7-2
j_call: TRBJ2-6
cdr3_nt: TGTGCCAGCACCTTAGGGTGGGGCTCTGGGGCCAACGTCCTGACTTTC
cdr3_aa: CASTLGWGSGANVLTF

d_call: .
clone_size: few
v_call: TRBV29-1
j_call: TRBJ2-5
cdr3_nt: TGCAGCGTTGCCGAAGGATCCGAGGAACAAGAGACCCAGTACTTC
cdr3_aa: CSVAEGSEEQETQYF

d_call: TRBD1
clone_size: many
v_call: TRBV7-9
j_call: TRBJ1-4
cdr3_nt: TGTGCCAGCAGCCAACAGGGGGCGAGGGAAAAACTGTTTTTT
cdr3_aa: CASSQQGAREKLFF

d_call: TRBD2
clone_size: .
v_call: TRBV24-1
j_call: TRBJ2-7
cdr3_nt: TGTGCCACCAGTGGTACCAGCAGTTACGGGACTAGCTCCAAGAGGGTCTACGAGCAGTACTTC
cdr3_aa: CATSGTSSYGTSSKRVYEQYF

d_call: .
clone_size: .
v_call: TRBV28
j_call: TRBJ2-5
cdr3_nt: TGTGCCAGCAGTTTCGGACTGGGGACCCAAGAGACCCAGTACTTC
cdr3_aa: CASSFGLGTQETQYF

d_call: .
clone_size: many
v_call: TRBV12-3/TRBV12-4
j_call: TRBJ2-7
cdr3_nt: TGTGCCATTTCATCGGGGTCCGAGCAGTACTTC
cdr3_aa: CAISSGSEQYF

d_call: .
clone_size: .
v_call: TRBV28
j_call: TRBJ1-2
cdr3_nt: TGTGCCAGCAGGCTGCGGGGACCCAACTATGGCTACACCTTC
cdr3_aa: CASRLRGPNYGYTF

d_call: .
clone_size: many
v_call: TRBV20-1
j_call: TRBJ1-1
cdr3_nt: TGCAGTGCCCAGGGCGGAAACACTGAAGCTTTCTTT
cdr3_aa: CSAQGGNTEAFF

d_call: .
clone_size: .
v_call: TRBV28
j_call: TRBJ1-4
cdr3_nt: TGTGCCAGCGGTCTGTCGACAACTAATGAAAAACTGTTTTTT
cdr3_aa: CASGLSTTNEKLFF

d_call: .
clone_size: many
v_call: TRBV10-1
j_call: TRBJ2-7
cdr3_nt: TGCGCCAGCAGTGCTGGGCACGAGCAGTACTTC
cdr3_aa: CASSAGHEQYF

d_call: .
clone_size: .
v_call: TRBV20-1
j_call: TRBJ1-2
cdr3_nt: TGCAGTGCTAGAGACGGGCCTAGCTATGGCTACACCTTC
cdr3_aa: CSARDGPSYGYTF

d_call: .
clone_size: .
v_call: TRBV19
j_call: TRBJ1-2
cdr3_nt: TGTGCCAGTAGTAAGCCGGAAGCTTTCTATGGCTACACCTTC
cdr3_aa: CASSKPEAFYGYTF

d_call: .
clone_size: .
v_call: TRBV6-5
j_call: TRBJ2-4
cdr3_nt: TGTGCCAGCAGTCGGGTAGCCAAAAACATTCAGTACTTC
cdr3_aa: CASSRVAKNIQYF

d_call: .
clone_size: .
v_call: TRBV7-9
j_call: TRBJ2-7
cdr3_nt: TGTGCCAGCAGCCCCCGAGGGATCTACAATGAGCAGTACTTC
cdr3_aa: CASSPRGIYNEQYF

d_call: TRBD1
clone_size: .
v_call: TRBV20-1
j_call: TRBJ1-6
cdr3_nt: TGCAGTGCTAGGGGAACAGGGGGCTTTGCAATTCCCCATAATTCACCCCTCCACTTT
cdr3_aa: CSARGTGGFAIPHNSPLHF

d_call: .
clone_size: many
v_call: TRBV29-1
j_call: TRBJ2-5
cdr3_nt: TGCAGCGTTGATGAGGCAGGAGGAGAGACCCAGTACTTC
cdr3_aa: CSVDEAGGETQYF

d_call: TRBD2
clone_size: .
v_call: TRBV14
j_call: TRBJ2-2
cdr3_nt: TGTGCCAGCAGCCTCCACCCACCGGGACTAGGGAACACCGGGGAGCTGTTTTTT
cdr3_aa: CASSLHPPGLGNTGELFF

d_call: .
clone_size: .
v_call: TRBV10-2
j_call: TRBJ1-1
cdr3_nt: TGCGCCAGCAGCCAAGATCGACCGCCAGACTGGGGGGACACTGAAGCTTTCTTT
cdr3_aa: CASSQDRPPDWGDTEAFF

d_call: TRBD1
clone_size: many
v_call: TRBV19
j_call: TRBJ1-1
cdr3_nt: TGTGCCAGGAGACAGGGGAACATGAACACTGAAGCTTTCTTT
cdr3_aa: CARRQGNMNTEAFF

d_call: TRBD2
clone_size: few
v_call: TRBV11-2
j_call: TRBJ2-2
cdr3_nt: TGTGCCAGCAGCCGGGGACTAGTAGGCGGGGAGCTGTTTTTT
cdr3_aa: CASSRGLVGGELFF

d_call: TRBD2
clone_size: many
v_call: TRBV13
j_call: TRBJ2-5
cdr3_nt: TGTGCCAGCAACACCAAGGGGCTAGCGGGAAGGACCCAGTACTTC
cdr3_aa: CASNTKGLAGRTQYF

d_call: .
clone_size: many
v_call: TRBV20-1
j_call: TRBJ2-7
cdr3_nt: TGCAGTGCTAGAGATCCTATCGGGTTCGAGCAGTACTTC
cdr3_aa: CSARDPIGFEQYF

d_call: .
clone_size: .
v_call: TRBV7-2
j_call: TRBJ2-7
cdr3_nt: TGTGCCAGCTCACCCAATCCCCCTAAGAAAACCTACGAGCAGTACTTC
cdr3_aa: CASSPNPPKKTYEQYF

d_call: .
clone_size: few
v_call: TRBV5-1
j_call: TRBJ1-6
cdr3_nt: TGCGCCAGCCGACTTACTCAGGATTCACCCCTCCACTTT
cdr3_aa: CASRLTQDSPLHF

d_call: .
clone_size: .
v_call: TRBV6-5
j_call: TRBJ1-2
cdr3_nt: TGTGCCAGCAGTCCACTCGTCTCTATCTATGGCTACACCTTC
cdr3_aa: CASSPLVSIYGYTF

d_call: TRBD2
clone_size: many
v_call: TRBV7-8
j_call: TRBJ2-7
cdr3_nt: TGTGCCAGCAGCGGCGGGGGACCTGCGAACTACGAGCAGTACTTC
cdr3_aa: CASSGGGPANYEQYF

d_call: TRBD1
clone_size: .
v_call: TRBV2
j_call: TRBJ1-6
cdr3_nt: TGTGCCAGCGGGACAGGGGTTCGAAATTCACCCCTCCACTTT
cdr3_aa: CASGTGVRNSPLHF

d_call: TRBD1
clone_size: .
v_call: TRBV28
j_call: TRBJ1-2
cdr3_nt: TGTGCCAGCAGCGTGGCCTCCGGGACAGGGGGAGGCTATGGCTACACCTTC
cdr3_aa: CASSVASGTGGGYGYTF

d_call: .
clone_size: .
v_call: TRBV12-3/TRBV12-4
j_call: TRBJ1-1
cdr3_nt: TGTGCCAGCAGTAGCGGGGCTTCGGGCACTGAAGCTTTCTTT
cdr3_aa: CASSSGASGTEAFF

d_call: .
clone_size: .
v_call: TRBV19
j_call: TRBJ1-1
cdr3_nt: TGTGCCAGTACCGACCCAAACATGAACACTGAAGCTTTCTTT
cdr3_aa: CASTDPNMNTEAFF

d_call: .
clone_size: .
v_call: TRBV29-1
j_call: TRBJ2-1
cdr3_nt: TGCAGCGTTGGAGACATTTACTACAATGAGCAGTTCTTC
cdr3_aa: CSVGDIYYNEQFF

d_call: .
clone_size: many
v_call: TRBV7-9
j_call: TRBJ1-1
cdr3_nt: TGTGCCAGCAGCTTAGAGCGTGACACTGAAGCTTTCTTT
cdr3_aa: CASSLERDTEAFF

d_call: TRBD1
clone_size: few
v_call: TRBV11-2
j_call: TRBJ2-7
cdr3_nt: TGTGCCAGCAGCTTAGATAGGACAGGGGAGCAGTACTTC
cdr3_aa: CASSLDRTGEQYF

d_call: .
clone_size: few
v_call: TRBV19
j_call: TRBJ2-2
cdr3_nt: TGTGCCAGTAAACCGGGGGCAGCGGACACCGGGGAGCTGTTTTTT
cdr3_aa: CASKPGAADTGELFF

d_call: TRBD1
clone_size: .
v_call: TRBV7-8
j_call: TRBJ1-2
cdr3_nt: TGTGCCAGCTCACTCGGAATTACAGGGGGCGCCGGGAGTGGCTATGGCTACACCTTC
cdr3_aa: CASSLGITGGAGSGYGYTF

d_call: .
clone_size: many
v_call: TRBV12-3/TRBV12-4
j_call: TRBJ1-2
cdr3_nt: TGTGCCAGCACCTCCGGGAGGGTTAACTATGGCTACACCTTC
cdr3_aa: CASTSGRVNYGYTF

d_call: .
clone_size: .
v_call: TRBV6-5
j_call: TRBJ1-4
cdr3_nt: TGTGCCAGCAGTGAAGGCGGAGAAAAACTGTTTTTT
cdr3_aa: CASSEGGEKLFF